The 24 T cell receptor beta chains below were found in one sample sequenced in a study of shared clonotypes between healthy human individuals. Profiling relied on immunoSEQ multiplex PCR, and the TCRdb table lists in-frame clones only, not all of them. The repertoire holds about 2.2 million clones, with around 93% as singletons. The naive CD8 population came from CD45RO-negative cells selected for CCR7, without terminally differentiated effector memory CD45RA+ cells. Sample: naive CD8+ T cells from PBMCs. The receptors come from a young man in good health. Some clones in this sample may be carry-over from other donors' samples.

The J gene is TRBJ2-3, the V gene TRBV7-6; D gene unclear. This CDR3 region has 16 residues. The germline CDR1 and CDR2 sequences are SGHVS and FNYEAQ. The germline V and J ends were trimmed by 2 bases and 0 bases, with 12 bases remaining between them. The CDR3 DNA follows: TGTGCCAGCAGCTTATTAGTGGCAGAGAGCACAGATACGCAGTATTTT. This encodes CASSLLVAESTDTQYF.

V is TRBV28 and J is TRBJ2-7, with D tentatively TRBD1 or TRBD2 (6 bases each). V lost 8 bases to trimming and J lost 5 bases, with 19 bases between them. Germline V CDR1 and CDR2: MDHEN, SYDVKM. This CDR3 region has 14 residues. This CDR3 reads CASLATGTSNEQYF. Here the CDR3 DNA reads TGTGCCAGCCTCGCCACAGGGACTTCTAACGAGCAGTACTTC.

The chain recombines TRBV28 with TRBJ2-7; the D gene is possibly TRBD1 (6 bases). The CDR3 sequence is 13 residues long. With 6 bases removed from V and 6 bases from J, the gap between germline ends came to 15 bases. The V gene's germline CDR1 is MDHEN and CDR2 SYDVKM. The CDR3: CASRPKDRREQYF. The CDR3 DNA reads TGTGCCAGCAGACCAAAAGACAGGCGCGAGCAGTACTTC.

This clone was picked up a small number of times. The genes are TRBV28 and TRBJ1-2, with TRBD1 matching over 7 bases. In germline, CDR1 is MDHEN, CDR2 SYDVKM. V lost 6 bases and J lost 2; bases outside the gene matches: 3. This CDR3 comprises 13 residues. DNA of the CDR3: TGTGCCAGCAGCTGGGACAGAAACTATGGCTACACCTTC. Protein sequence: CASSWDRNYGYTF.

This clone was detected only once. In DNA form, the CDR3 reads TGTGCCAGCAGCTTACTGAGGGACCCCGCCTCCTACGAGCAGTACTTC. It specifies CASSLLRDPASYEQYF. This chain uses TRBV7-2 with TRBJ2-7; D is tentatively TRBD1 or TRBD2 (5 bases each). Germline CDR1 and CDR2: SGHTA and FQGNSA. The length of the CDR3 is 16 residues. V shed 2 bases and J shed 0 bases, with 14 bases lying between them.

V and J are TRBV9 and TRBJ2-4; 12 nucleotides match TRBD2. This CDR3 has 18 amino acids. Germline CDR1 reads SGDLS; CDR2 reads YYNGEE. Losses at the gene ends were 0 bases for V and 5 bases for J; bases not matched to a gene: 9. The chain's CDR3 is CASSVEASGRASENIQYF. In nucleotides, the CDR3 is TGTGCCAGCAGCGTAGAGGCTAGCGGGAGGGCCTCGGAAAACATTCAGTACTTC.

The gene calls are TRBV11-2 and TRBJ1-2, with D unclear. V lost 0 bases, J lost 2 bases, and 10 bases lay in between. This CDR3 region has 15 residues. Germline values: CDR1 SGHAT, CDR2 FQNNGV. The CDR3 loop reads CASSLDEVLNYGYTF. As DNA, the CDR3 is TGTGCCAGCAGCTTAGACGAGGTATTGAACTATGGCTACACCTTC.

This chain links TRBV5-1 with TRBJ2-5, with TRBD1 matching over 8 bases. In germline, CDR1 is SGHRS, CDR2 YFSETQ. This CDR3 has 15 residues. The trim removed 6 bases at V and 4 bases at J, leaving 11 bases unmatched. DNA for the CDR3: TGCGCCAGCAAAGGCTCAGGGGGCAGGGGAGAGACCCAGTACTTC. Amino acid sequence: CASKGSGGRGETQYF.

The chain uses TRBV19 and TRBJ2-7, with D uncertain. Trimming stripped 5 bases from V and 2 bases from J, with 10 bases between. The V gene's germline CDR1 is LNHDA and CDR2 SQIVND (reference sequence). This CDR3 is 13 amino acids long. The CDR3 DNA reads as TGTGCCAGTAGTCCCTCGGCAACCTACGAGCAGTACTTC. Its translation: CASSPSATYEQYF.

V gene TRBV7-7 combines with J gene TRBJ2-7, with unresolved D. CDR3 size: 15 residues. V lost 5 bases to trimming and J lost 3 bases, with 17 bases between them. The germline CDR1 and CDR2 sequences are SSHAT and FNYEAQ (reference sequence). Here the CDR3 DNA reads TGTGCCAGCAGCGCCAGTATCGGAACTGGCTACGAGCAGTACTTC. Its protein is CASSASIGTGYEQYF. Based on the CDR3 plus reference TRBV7-7 and TRBJ2-7, the full variable domain is GAGVSQSPRYKVTKRGQDVTLRCDPISSHATLYWYQQALGQGPEFLTYFNYEAQPDKSGLPSDRFSAERPEGSISTLTIQRTEQRDSAMYRCASSASIGTGYEQYFGPGTRLTVT.

This rearrangement joins TRBV29-1 to TRBJ2-7, with 7 nucleotides matching TRBD1. Germline CDR1 is SQVTM and CDR2 is ANQGSEA. J gave up 6 bases and V 6 bases, and 11 bases lay outside the gene matches. This CDR3 is built from 13 residues. DNA of the CDR3: TGCAGCGTCGTAACAGGGGTCGTGGGCGAGCAGTACTTC. This codes for CSVVTGVVGEQYF.

The chain combines TRBV27 with TRBJ1-5; D may be TRBD1 (5 bases). The CDR3 contains 14 residues. The V gene lost 3 bases and the J gene lost 6 bases, with 12 bases spanning the gap. From germline, CDR1 is MNHEY and CDR2 SMNVEV (reference sequence). The CDR3 nucleotides are TGTGCCAGCAGTTTTTCGGGGGAGGGTCAGCCCCAGCATTTT. Residues: CASSFSGEGQPQHF.

The V call is TRBV19, the J call TRBJ1-1; D unclear. V lost 6 bases to trimming and J lost 0 bases, with 17 bases between them. CDR1 and CDR2 from the germline V gene are LNHDA and SQIVND (reference sequence). CDR3 size: 16 residues. CDR3 sequence: CASSIRWRDMNTEAFF. CDR3 sequence (DNA): TGTGCCAGTAGCATAAGGTGGCGGGATATGAACACTGAAGCTTTCTTT.

This clone was observed a few times. This chain uses TRBV30 with TRBJ1-1, with D uncertain. There are 14 residues in the CDR3. Germline CDR1 is GTSNPN and CDR2 is SVGIG (reference sequence). Deletions cut 3 bases from V and 1 base from J, with 12 bases between. In nucleotides, the CDR3 is TGTGCCTGGAGGGAAGGTTGGGGGAACACTGAAGCTTTCTTT. Translation: CAWREGWGNTEAFF. Drawing the rest from reference TRBV30 and TRBJ1-1, the complete variable domain is SQTIHQWPATLVQPVGSPLSLECTVEGTSNPNLYWYRQAAGRGLQLLFYSVGIGQISSEVPQNLSASRPQDRQFILSSKKLLLSDSGFYLCAWREGWGNTEAFFGQGTRLTVV.

This clone was detected a few times. The chain has TRBV6-1 and TRBJ1-1; the D is unclear. CDR3 size: 13 residues. Germline V CDR1 and CDR2: MNHNS, SASEGT. Trimming pared 8 bases from V and 1 base from J, leaving 11 bases between. The chain's CDR3 is CASHYWQNTEAFF. The CDR3 DNA is TGTGCCAGCCATTATTGGCAGAACACTGAAGCTTTCTTT.

The CDR3, as DNA: TGTGCCAGCAGCTTCCCGGGGAATGAAGCTTTCTTT. Its protein is CASSFPGNEAFF. The chain joins TRBV7-9 to TRBJ1-1; D gene uncertain. Per the germline V gene, CDR1 is SEHNR and CDR2 is FQNEAQ (reference sequence). Trimming removed 3 bases from V and 7 bases from J, with 9 bases in between. This CDR3 is 12 amino acids long.

The rearrangement links TRBV7-3 to TRBJ2-1; D perhaps matches TRBD2 (6 bases). Germline assignment: CDR1 SGHTA and CDR2 FQGTGA. This CDR3 is 16 amino acids long. The V end was cut by 5 bases, the J end by 4 bases, with 18 bases between. CDR3 loop: CASSRTGTVKYNEQFF. CDR3 nucleotides: TGTGCCAGCAGCCGCACCGGGACTGTCAAATACAATGAGCAGTTCTTC.

Regarding this clone: In the same sample, other DNA sequences code for this CDR3. The rearrangement joins TRBV6-1 to TRBJ1-1; D gene ambiguous. The CDR3 spans 13 residues. Trimming removed 8 bases at V and 0 bases at J, with 10 bases between. Germline values: CDR1 MNHNS, CDR2 SASEGT. CDR3 loop: CASSTGLNTEAFF. In DNA, the CDR3 is TGTGCCAGCTCTACGGGGTTGAACACTGAAGCTTTCTTT.

The chain is built from TRBV28 and TRBJ1-2, with TRBD1 identical over 7 bases. V gave up 3 bases and J gave up 4 bases; unmatched junction bases: 11. Germline V gene lookup returns CDR1 MDHEN and CDR2 SYDVKM. The CDR3 consists of 16 residues. The CDR3 region is CASSLSQGELSYGYTF. The DNA of the CDR3 is TGTGCCAGCAGTTTGAGCCAGGGGGAACTGAGCTATGGCTACACCTTC.

The chain couples TRBV14 to TRBJ2-7; TRBD2 matches at 10 bases. This CDR3 region has 15 residues. The J segment lost 7 bases and the V segment lost 3 bases, leaving 9 bases of the junction unmatched. Per germline, CDR1 SGHDN and CDR2 FVKESK. In DNA, the CDR3 is TGTGCCAGCAGCCAGCTAGCGGGAGCCTCGGGTGAGCAGTACTTC. Amino acids: CASSQLAGASGEQYF.

This clone was seen a single time. This rearrangement joins TRBV11-2 to TRBJ2-7, with TRBD1 identical over 9 bases. V was pared by 3 bases and J by 4 bases, with 7 bases of the junction left unmatched. Per the germline V gene, CDR1 is SGHAT and CDR2 is FQNNGV. The CDR3 is 15 residues long. This chain's CDR3 is CASSFRDRVMYEQYF. The CDR3 DNA follows: TGTGCCAGCAGCTTCCGGGACAGGGTAATGTACGAGCAGTACTTC.

In regard to this clone: Other DNA sequences within the sample encode an identical CDR3. The genes are TRBV11-2 and TRBJ2-2; D not resolved. CDR1 SGHAT and CDR2 FQNNGV come from the germline V gene. The CDR3 runs 14 residues. Between the trimmed V and J ends, which lost 1 base and 5 bases, there was a span of 8 bases. CDR3 amino acids: CASSLAGYTGELFF. DNA for the CDR3: TGTGCCAGCAGCTTAGCGGGTTATACCGGGGAGCTGTTTTTT.

The CDR3: CASSPPGPNNEQFF. CDR3 sequence (DNA): TGTGCCAGCAGTCCCCCGGGCCCGAACAATGAGCAGTTCTTC. The rearrangement uses TRBV28 and TRBJ2-1; D is undetermined. Germline loops: CDR1 MDHEN, CDR2 SYDVKM. V was clipped by 5 bases and J by 5 bases, with 13 bases between them. The length of the CDR3 is 14 residues.

The rearrangement links TRBV29-1 to TRBJ1-2; D is perhaps TRBD1 (6 bases). Germline-derived CDR1 and CDR2 are SQVTM and ANQGSEA. V lost 0 bases to trimming and J lost 2 bases, with 13 bases between them. This CDR3 contains 15 residues. The chain's CDR3 is CSVEEGGGHNYGYTF. The CDR3 DNA is TGCAGCGTTGAAGAAGGGGGAGGTCACAACTATGGCTACACCTTC. Variable domain in full (rest from reference TRBV29-1 and TRBJ1-2): SAVISQKPSRDICQRGTSLTIQCQVDSQVTMMFWYRQQPGQSLTLIATANQGSEATYESGFVIDKFPISRPNLTFSTLTVSNMSPEDSSIYLCSVEEGGGHNYGYTFGSGTRLTVV.